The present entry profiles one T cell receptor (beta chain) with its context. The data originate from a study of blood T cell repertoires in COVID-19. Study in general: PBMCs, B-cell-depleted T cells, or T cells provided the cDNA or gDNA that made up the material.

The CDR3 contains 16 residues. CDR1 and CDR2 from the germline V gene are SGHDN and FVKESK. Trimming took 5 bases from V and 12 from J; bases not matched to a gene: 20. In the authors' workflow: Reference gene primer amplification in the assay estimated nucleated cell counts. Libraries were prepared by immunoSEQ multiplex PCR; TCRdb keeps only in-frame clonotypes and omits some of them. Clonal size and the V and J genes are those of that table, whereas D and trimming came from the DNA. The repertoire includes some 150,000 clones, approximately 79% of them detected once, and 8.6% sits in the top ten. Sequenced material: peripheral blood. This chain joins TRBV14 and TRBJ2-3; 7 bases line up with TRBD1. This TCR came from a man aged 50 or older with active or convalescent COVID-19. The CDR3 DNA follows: TGTGCCAGCAGCGAGACGGGACAGCCTACGTCAGGTTTACAGTATTTT. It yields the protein CASSETGQPTSGLQYF.